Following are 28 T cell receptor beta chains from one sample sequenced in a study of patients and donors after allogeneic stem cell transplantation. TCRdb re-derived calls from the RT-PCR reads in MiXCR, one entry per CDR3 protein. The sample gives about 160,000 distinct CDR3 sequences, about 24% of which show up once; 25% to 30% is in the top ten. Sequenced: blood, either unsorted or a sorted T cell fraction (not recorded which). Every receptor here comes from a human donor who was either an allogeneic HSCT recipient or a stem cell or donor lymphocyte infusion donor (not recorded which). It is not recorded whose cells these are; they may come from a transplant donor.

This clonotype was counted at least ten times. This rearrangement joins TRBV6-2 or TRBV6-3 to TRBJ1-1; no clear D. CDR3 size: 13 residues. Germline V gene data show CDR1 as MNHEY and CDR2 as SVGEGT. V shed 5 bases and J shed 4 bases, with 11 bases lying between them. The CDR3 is CASSAMKATEAFF. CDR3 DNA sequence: TGTGCCAGCAGTGCGATGAAGGCCACTGAAGCTTTCTTT.

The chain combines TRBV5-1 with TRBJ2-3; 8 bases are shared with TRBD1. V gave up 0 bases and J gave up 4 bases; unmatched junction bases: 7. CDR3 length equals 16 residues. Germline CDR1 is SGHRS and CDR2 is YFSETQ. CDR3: CASSLAGQGAADTQYF. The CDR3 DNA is TGCGCCAGCAGCTTGGCCGGCCAGGGGGCAGCAGATACGCAGTATTTT.

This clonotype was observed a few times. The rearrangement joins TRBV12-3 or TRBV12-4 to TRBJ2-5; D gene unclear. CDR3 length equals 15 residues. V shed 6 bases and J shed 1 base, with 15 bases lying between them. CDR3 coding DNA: TGTGCCAGCAGCCCTTCTGATGACTTCCAAGAGACCCAGTACTTC. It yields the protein CASSPSDDFQETQYF.

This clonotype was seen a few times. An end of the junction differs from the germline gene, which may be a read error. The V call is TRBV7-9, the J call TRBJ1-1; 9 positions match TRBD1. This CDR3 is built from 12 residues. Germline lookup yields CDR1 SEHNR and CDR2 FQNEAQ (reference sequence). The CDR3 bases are TGTGCCAGCAGCTCCCTTCCGGGACAGGGAGGATTT. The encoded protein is CASSSLPGQGGF.

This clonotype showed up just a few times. In DNA, the CDR3 is TGCAGTGCGGACAGCCTCAATGAAAAACTGTTTTTT. This codes for CSADSLNEKLFF. The V call is TRBV20-1, the J call TRBJ1-4; tentative D call: TRBD1 (6 bases). This CDR3 contains 12 residues. V was trimmed by 6 bases and J by 5 bases, leaving 10 bases between them. Per germline, CDR1 DFQATT and CDR2 SNEGSKA (reference sequence).

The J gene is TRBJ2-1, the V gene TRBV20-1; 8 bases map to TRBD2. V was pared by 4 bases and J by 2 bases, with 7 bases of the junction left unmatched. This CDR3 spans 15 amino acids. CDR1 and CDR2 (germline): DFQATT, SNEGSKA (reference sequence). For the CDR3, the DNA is TGCAGTGCTACCCCGCCAGCGGGAGCCTACAATGAGCAGTTCTTC. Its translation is CSATPPAGAYNEQFF.

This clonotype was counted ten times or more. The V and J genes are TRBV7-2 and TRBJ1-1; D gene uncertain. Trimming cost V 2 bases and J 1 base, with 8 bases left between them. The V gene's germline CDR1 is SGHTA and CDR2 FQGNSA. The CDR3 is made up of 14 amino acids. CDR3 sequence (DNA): TGTGCCAGCAGCTTATACGGAAAGAACACTGAAGCTTTCTTT. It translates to CASSLYGKNTEAFF.

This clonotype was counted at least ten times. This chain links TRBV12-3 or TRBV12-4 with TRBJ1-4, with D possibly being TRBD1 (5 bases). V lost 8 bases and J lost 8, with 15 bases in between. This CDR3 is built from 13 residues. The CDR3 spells CASCRQGGEKLFF. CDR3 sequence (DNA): TGTGCCAGCTGTCGGCAGGGAGGCGAAAAACTGTTTTTT.

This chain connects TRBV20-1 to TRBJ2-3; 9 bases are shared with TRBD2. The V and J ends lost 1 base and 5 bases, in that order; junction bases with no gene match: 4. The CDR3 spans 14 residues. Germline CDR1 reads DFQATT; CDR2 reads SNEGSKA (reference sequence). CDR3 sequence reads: CSARAGGRVDTQYF. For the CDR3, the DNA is TGCAGTGCTAGAGCGGGCGGGAGGGTAGATACGCAGTATTTT.

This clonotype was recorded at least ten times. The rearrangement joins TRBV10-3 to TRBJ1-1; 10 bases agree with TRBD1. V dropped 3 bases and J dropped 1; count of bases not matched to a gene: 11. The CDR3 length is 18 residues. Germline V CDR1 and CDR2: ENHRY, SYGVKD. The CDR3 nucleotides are TGTGCCATCAGTGATCCTGACAGGGGGCGAGTAGGGAACACTGAAGCTTTCTTT. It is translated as CAISDPDRGRVGNTEAFF.

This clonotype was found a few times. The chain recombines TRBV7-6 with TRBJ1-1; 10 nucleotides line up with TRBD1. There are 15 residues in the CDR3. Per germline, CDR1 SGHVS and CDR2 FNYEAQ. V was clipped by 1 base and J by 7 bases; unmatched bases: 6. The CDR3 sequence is CASSLGDRGVGEAFF. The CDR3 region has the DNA TGTGCCAGCAGCTTAGGGGACAGGGGTGTCGGTGAAGCTTTCTTT.

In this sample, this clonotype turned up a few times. For the CDR3, the DNA is TGTGCCAGCAGCGTGTTATTGAGTGTAAGCTCCTACAATGAGCAGTTCTTC. Encoded protein: CASSVLLSVSSYNEQFF. The rearrangement joins TRBV5-6 to TRBJ2-1; D is ambiguous. With 4 bases removed from V and 0 bases from J, the gap between germline ends came to 17 bases. The CDR3 loop spans 17 amino acids. Germline CDR1 SGHDT, CDR2 YYEEEE.

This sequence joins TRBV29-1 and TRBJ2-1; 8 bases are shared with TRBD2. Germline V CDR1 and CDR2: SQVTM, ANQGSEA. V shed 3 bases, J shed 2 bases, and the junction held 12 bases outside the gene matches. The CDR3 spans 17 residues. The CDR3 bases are TGCAGCGTTGACAGCCCCGAACTAGCGGCTACCTACAATGAGCAGTTCTTC. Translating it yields CSVDSPELAATYNEQFF.

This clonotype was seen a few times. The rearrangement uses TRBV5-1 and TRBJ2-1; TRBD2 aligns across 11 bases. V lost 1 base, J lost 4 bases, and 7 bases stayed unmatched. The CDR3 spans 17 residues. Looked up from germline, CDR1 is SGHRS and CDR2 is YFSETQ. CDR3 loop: CASSLWGLAAHYNEQFF. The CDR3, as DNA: TGCGCCAGCAGCTTGTGGGGACTAGCGGCTCATTACAATGAGCAGTTCTTC.

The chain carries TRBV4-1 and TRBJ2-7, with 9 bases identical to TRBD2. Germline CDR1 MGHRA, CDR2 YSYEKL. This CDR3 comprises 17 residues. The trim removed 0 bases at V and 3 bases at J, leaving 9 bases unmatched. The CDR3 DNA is TGCGCCAGCAGCCAAGATACGTCCGGACTAGCGAGCTACGAGCAGTACTTC. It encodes CASSQDTSGLASYEQYF.

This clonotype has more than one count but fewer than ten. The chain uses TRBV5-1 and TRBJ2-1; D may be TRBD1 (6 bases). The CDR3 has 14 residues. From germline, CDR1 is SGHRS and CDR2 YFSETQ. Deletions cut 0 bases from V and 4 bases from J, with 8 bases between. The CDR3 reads CASSLGQVYNEQFF. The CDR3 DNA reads TGCGCCAGCAGCTTGGGACAGGTGTACAATGAGCAGTTCTTC. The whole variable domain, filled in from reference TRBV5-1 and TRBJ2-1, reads KAGVTQTPRYLIKTRGQQVTLSCSPISGHRSVSWYQQTPGQGLQFLFEYFSETQRNKGNFPGRFSGRQFSNSRSEMNVSTLELGDSALYLCASSLGQVYNEQFFGPGTRLTVL.

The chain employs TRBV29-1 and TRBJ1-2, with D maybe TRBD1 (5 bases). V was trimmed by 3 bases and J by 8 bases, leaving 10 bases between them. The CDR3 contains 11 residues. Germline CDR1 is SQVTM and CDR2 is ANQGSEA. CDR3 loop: CSVERGTGYTF. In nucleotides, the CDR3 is TGCAGCGTTGAGAGGGGCACAGGCTACACCTTC.

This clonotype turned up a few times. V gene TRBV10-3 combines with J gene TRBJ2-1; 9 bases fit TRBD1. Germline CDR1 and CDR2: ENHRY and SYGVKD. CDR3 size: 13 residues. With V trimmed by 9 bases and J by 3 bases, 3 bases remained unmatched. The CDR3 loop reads CAINRGHYNEQFF. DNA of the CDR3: TGTGCCATTAACAGGGGGCACTACAATGAGCAGTTCTTC.

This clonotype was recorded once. CDR3 nucleotides: TGTGCCAGCAGCCAGGTGGCGGGGGGGGTTGCAGATACGCAGTATTTT. This gives the protein CASSQVAGGVADTQYF. The chain links TRBV11-2 to TRBJ2-3, with 9 bases fitting TRBD2. V shed 5 bases, J shed 4 bases, and the junction held 10 bases outside the gene matches. The germline V gene encodes CDR1 SGHAT and CDR2 FQNNGV. The CDR3 is made up of 16 amino acids.

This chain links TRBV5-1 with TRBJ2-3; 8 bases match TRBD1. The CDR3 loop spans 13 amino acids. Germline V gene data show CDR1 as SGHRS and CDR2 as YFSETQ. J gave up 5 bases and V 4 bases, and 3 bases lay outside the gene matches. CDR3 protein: CASSPDREDTQYF. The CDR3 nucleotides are TGCGCCAGCAGCCCGGACAGGGAAGATACGCAGTATTTT.

CDR3 coding DNA: TGTGCCATCAGTTGGAGGGCCAGGTCATCCTACGAGCAGTACTTC. Its translation is CAISWRARSSYEQYF. The V call is TRBV10-3, the J call TRBJ2-7; possibly TRBD2 for D (6 bases). Germline V lookup: CDR1 ENHRY, CDR2 SYGVKD. Trimming removed 5 bases from V and 1 base from J, with 15 bases in between. The CDR3 sequence is 15 residues long.

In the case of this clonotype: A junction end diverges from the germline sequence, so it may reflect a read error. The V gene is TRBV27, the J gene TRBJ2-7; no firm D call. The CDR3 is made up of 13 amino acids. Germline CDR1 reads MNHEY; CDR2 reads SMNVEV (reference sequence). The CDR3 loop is CASSFGQPYERYF. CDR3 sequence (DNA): TGTGCCAGCAGTTTCGGCCAGCCCTACGAGCGGTACTTC.

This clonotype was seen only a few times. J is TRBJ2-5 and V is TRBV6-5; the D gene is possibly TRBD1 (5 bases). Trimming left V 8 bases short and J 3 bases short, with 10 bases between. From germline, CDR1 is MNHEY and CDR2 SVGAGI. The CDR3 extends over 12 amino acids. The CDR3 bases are TGTGCCAGCGGGGCTAGGGAAGAGACCCAGTACTTC. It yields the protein CASGAREETQYF.

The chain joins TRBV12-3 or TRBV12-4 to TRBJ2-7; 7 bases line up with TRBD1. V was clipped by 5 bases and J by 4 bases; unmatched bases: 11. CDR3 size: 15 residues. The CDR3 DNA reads TGTGCCAGCAGTCCCACCCCGGGACAGTGGTACGAGCAGTACTTC. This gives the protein CASSPTPGQWYEQYF.

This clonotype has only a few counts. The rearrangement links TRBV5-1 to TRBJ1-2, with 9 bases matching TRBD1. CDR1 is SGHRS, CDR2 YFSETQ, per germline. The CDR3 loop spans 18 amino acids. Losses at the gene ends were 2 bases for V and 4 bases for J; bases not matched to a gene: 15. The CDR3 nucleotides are TGCGCCAGCAGCTTACAAAGGCCCGGACAGGGGACGGGCTATGGCTACACCTTC. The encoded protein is CASSLQRPGQGTGYGYTF.

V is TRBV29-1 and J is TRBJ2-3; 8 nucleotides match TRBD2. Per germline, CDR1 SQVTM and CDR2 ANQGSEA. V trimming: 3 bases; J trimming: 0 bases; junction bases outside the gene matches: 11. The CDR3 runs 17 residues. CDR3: CSVEDFLSGESTDTQYF. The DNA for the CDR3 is TGCAGCGTTGAGGACTTTCTTAGCGGGGAAAGCACAGATACGCAGTATTTT.

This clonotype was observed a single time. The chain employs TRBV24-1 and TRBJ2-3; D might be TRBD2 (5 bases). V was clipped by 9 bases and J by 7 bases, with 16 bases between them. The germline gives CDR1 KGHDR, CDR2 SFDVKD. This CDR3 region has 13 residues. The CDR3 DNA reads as TGTGCCACCCTTAGAGGGAGTCGTCATACGCAGTATTTT. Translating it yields CATLRGSRHTQYF.

CDR3 coding DNA: TGTGCCAGCAGTGTCTCCTTAGTGGCAGATACGCAGTATTTT. Its translation: CASSVSLVADTQYF. The genes are TRBV28 and TRBJ2-3; D gene unclear. Germline-derived CDR1 and CDR2 are MDHEN and SYDVKM. CDR3 length equals 14 residues. Trimming took off 5 bases at V and 4 bases at J, with 13 bases between the two ends. Drawing the rest from reference TRBV28 and TRBJ2-3, the complete variable domain is DVKVTQSSRYLVKRTGEKVFLECVQDMDHENMFWYRQDPGLGLRLIYFSYDVKMKEKGDIPEGYSVSREKKERFSLILESASTNQTSMYLCASSVSLVADTQYFGPGTRLTVL.